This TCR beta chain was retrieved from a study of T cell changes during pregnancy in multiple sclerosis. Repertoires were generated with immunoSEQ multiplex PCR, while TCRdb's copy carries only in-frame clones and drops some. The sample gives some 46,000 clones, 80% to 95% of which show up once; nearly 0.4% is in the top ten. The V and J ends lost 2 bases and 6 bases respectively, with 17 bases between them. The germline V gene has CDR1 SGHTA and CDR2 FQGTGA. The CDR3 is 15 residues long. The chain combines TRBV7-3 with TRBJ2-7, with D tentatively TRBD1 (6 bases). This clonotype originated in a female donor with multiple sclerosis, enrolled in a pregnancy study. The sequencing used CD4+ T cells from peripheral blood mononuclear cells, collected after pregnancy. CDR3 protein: CASSLLGGTFSEQYF. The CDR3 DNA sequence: TGTGCCAGCAGCTTATTAGGGGGAACCTTTTCCGAGCAGTACTTC.